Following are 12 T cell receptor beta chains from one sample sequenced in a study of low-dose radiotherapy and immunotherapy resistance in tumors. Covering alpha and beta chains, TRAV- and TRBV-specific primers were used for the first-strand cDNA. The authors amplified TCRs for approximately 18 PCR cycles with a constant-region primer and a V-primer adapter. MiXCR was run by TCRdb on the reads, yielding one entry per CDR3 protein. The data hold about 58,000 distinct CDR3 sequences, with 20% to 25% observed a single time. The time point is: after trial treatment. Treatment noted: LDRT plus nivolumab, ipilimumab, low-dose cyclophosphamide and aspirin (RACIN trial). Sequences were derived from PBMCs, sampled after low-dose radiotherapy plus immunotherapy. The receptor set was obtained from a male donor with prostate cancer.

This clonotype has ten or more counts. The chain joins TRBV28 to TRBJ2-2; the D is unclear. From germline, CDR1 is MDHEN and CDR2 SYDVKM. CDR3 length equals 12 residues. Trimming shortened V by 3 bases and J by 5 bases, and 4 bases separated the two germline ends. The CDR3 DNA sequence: TGTGCCAGCAGTTTGCCGACCGGGGAGCTGTTTTTT. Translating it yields CASSLPTGELFF.

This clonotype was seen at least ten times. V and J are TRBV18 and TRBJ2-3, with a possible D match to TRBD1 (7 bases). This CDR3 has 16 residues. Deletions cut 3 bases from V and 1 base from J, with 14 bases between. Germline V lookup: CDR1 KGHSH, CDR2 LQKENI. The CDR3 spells CASSPQQGTRTDTQYF. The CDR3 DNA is TGTGCCAGCTCACCGCAACAGGGGACTCGCACAGATACGCAGTATTTT.

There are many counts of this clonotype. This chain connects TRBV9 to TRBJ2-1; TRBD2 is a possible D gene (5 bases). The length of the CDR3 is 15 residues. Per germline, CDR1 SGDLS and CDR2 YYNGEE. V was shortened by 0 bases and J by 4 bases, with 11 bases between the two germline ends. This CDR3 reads CASSVDSGSYNEQFF. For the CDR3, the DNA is TGTGCCAGCAGCGTAGACAGCGGATCGTACAATGAGCAGTTCTTC.

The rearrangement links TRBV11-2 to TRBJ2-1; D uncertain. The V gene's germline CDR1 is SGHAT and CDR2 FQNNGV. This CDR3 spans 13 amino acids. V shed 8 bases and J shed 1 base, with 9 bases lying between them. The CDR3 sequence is CASSGESYNEQFF. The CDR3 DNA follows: TGTGCCAGCTCAGGAGAGTCCTACAATGAGCAGTTCTTC.

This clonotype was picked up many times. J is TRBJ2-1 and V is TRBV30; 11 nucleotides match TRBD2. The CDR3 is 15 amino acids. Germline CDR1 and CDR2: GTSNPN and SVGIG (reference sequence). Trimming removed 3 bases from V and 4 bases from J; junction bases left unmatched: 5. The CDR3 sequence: CAWSPRLAGYNEQFF. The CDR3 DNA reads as TGTGCCTGGAGCCCCCGACTAGCGGGATACAATGAGCAGTTCTTC.

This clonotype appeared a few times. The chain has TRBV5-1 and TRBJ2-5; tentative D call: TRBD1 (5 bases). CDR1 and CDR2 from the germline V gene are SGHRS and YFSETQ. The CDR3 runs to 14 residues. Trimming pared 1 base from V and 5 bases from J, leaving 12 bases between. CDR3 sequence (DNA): TGCGCCAGCAGCTTGAATGCAGGGTTCGAGACCCAGTACTTC. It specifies CASSLNAGFETQYF.

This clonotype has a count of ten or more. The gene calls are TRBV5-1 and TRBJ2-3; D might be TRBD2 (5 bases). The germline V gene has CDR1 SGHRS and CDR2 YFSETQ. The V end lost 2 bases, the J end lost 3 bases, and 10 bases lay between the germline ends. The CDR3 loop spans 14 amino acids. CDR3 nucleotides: TGCGCCAGCAGCTTCCGGGAAACAACAGATACGCAGTATTTT. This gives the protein CASSFRETTDTQYF.

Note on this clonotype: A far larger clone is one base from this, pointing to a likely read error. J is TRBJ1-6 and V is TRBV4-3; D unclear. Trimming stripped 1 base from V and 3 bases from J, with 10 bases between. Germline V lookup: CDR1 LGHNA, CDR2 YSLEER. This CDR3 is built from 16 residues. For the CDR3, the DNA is TGCGCCAGCAGCCAAGGCTGGGCCAACTATAATTCACCCCTCCACTTT. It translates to CASSQGWANYNSPLHF.

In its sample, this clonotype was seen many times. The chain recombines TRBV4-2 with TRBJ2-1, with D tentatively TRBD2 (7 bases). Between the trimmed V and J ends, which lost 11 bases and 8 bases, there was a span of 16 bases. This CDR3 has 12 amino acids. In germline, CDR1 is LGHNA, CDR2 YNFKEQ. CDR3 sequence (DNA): TGTGCCTCAGGGGAGGGGAGGTATGAGCAGTTCTTC. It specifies CASGEGRYEQFF.

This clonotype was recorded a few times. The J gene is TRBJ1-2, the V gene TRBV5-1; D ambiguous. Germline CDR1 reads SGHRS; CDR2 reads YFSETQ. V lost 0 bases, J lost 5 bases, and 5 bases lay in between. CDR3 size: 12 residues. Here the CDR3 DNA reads TGCGCCAGCAGCTTGGAAAGTTATGGCTACACCTTC. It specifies CASSLESYGYTF.

The CDR3, as DNA: TGTGCCATCAGTCCGGCCAGTTCTGGGGCCAACGTCCTGACTTTC. Translated, it gives CAISPASSGANVLTF. The chain links TRBV10-3 to TRBJ2-6; D not resolved. Germline V gene lookup returns CDR1 ENHRY and CDR2 SYGVKD. This CDR3 comprises 15 residues. V lost 5 bases, J lost 1 base, and 9 bases lay in between.

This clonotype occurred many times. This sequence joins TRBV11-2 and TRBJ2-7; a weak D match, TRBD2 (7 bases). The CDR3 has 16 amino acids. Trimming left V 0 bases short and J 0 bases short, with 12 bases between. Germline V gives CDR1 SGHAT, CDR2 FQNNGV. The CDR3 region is CASSLDWGGGSYEQYF. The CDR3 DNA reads TGTGCCAGCAGCTTAGATTGGGGGGGCGGCTCCTACGAGCAGTACTTC.